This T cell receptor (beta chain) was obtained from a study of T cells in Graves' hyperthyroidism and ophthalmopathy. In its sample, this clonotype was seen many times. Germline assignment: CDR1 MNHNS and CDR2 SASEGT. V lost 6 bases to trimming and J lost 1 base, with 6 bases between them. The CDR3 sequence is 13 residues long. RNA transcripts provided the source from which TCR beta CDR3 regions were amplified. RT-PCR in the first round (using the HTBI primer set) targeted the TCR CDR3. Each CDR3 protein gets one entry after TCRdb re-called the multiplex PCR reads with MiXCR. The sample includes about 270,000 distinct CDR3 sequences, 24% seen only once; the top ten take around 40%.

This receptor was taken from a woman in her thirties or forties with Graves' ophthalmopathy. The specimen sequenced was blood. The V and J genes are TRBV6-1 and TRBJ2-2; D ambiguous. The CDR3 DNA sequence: TGTGCCAGCAGACTACTGAACACCGGGGAGCTGTTTTTT. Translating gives CASRLLNTGELFF.